This TCR beta chain was found in a study of blood T cells in healthy people across ages. Using a J-beta primer mix together with a sample-barcoded 5' primer, a second PCR was run for roughly 6 to 11 cycles. TCRdb processed the 5' RACE reads anew with MiXCR; each CDR3 protein has one entry. Altogether approximately 2,000,000 distinct CDR3 sequences are present, roughly two fifths being singletons, with the ten largest covering 20% to 25%. The germline gives CDR1 SGHTA, CDR2 FQGTGA. Unmatched junction bases numbered 10, after V lost 4 bases and J lost 5 bases. The CDR3 is 16 residues long. The specimen was blood. The chain has TRBV7-3 and TRBJ1-4; TRBD1 aligns across 7 bases. This sequence was found in a human donor in good health. CDR3 residues: CASSYFDRALNEKLFF. Here the CDR3 DNA reads TGTGCCAGCAGCTACTTCGACAGGGCGTTAAATGAAAAACTGTTTTTT.